This T cell receptor beta chain derives from a study of graft-versus-host responses after intestinal transplantation. Study findings and constraints: Early post-transplant HvG declines showed an association with peak circulating GvH clone levels. Recipient bone marrow held GvH clones, some seen earlier in ileum or blood. Some patients had graft-donor T cell macrochimerism, and their allografts showed high graft-versus-host to host-versus-graft clonal ratios.

V was trimmed by 5 bases and J by 5 bases, leaving 18 bases between them. The CDR3 spans 15 residues. Germline V gives CDR1 SGHVS, CDR2 FQNEAQ. Here immunoSEQ multiplex PCR was the method, and the copy in TCRdb shows in-frame clones only, minus some. The table shows 55,000 to 80,000 clones, with around nine tenths occurring only once. This clone turned up a few times. As yet, its antigen is unknown. Sequenced material: unstimulated CD8+ T cells sorted from spleen or lymph node cells, taken before transplant. This chain links TRBV7-8 with TRBJ2-5; a possible D gene is TRBD2 (5 bases). This sequence was found in a human donor who was the organ donor for an intestinal transplant. CDR3 in amino acids: CASSVLPGKGETQYF. As DNA, the CDR3 is TGTGCCAGCAGCGTCCTGCCGGGAAAAGGGGAGACCCAGTACTTC.